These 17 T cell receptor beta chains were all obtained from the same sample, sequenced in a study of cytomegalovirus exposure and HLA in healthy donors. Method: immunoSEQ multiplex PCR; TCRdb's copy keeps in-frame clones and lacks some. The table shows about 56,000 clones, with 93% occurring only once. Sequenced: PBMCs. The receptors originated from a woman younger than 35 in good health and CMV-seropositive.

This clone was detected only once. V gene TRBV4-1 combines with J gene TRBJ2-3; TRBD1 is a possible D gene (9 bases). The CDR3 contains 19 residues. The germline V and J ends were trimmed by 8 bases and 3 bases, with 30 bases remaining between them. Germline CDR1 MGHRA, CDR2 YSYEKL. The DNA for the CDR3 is TGCGCCAGCGGAGGCGGGACAGGGCAGCCGGGGGGGCCTACAGATACGCAGTATTTT. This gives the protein CASGGGTGQPGGPTDTQYF.

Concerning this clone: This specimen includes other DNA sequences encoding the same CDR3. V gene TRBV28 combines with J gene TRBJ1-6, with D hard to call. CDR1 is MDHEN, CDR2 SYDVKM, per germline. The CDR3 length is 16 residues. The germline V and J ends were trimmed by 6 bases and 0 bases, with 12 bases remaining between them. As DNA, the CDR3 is TGTGCCAGCAGACCATCCACCAGCTCCTATAATTCACCCCTCCACTTT. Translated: CASRPSTSSYNSPLHF. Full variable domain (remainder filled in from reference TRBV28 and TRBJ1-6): DVKVTQSSRYLVKRTGEKVFLECVQDMDHENMFWYRQDPGLGLRLIYFSYDVKMKEKGDIPEGYSVSREKKERFSLILESASTNQTSMYLCASRPSTSSYNSPLHFGNGTRLTVT.

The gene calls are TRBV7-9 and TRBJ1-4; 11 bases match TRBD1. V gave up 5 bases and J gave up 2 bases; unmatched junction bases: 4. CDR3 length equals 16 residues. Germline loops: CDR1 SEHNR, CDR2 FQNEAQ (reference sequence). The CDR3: CASSTGTGGTNEKLFF. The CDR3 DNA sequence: TGTGCCAGCAGCACCGGGACAGGGGGGACTAATGAAAAACTGTTTTTT.

The CDR3 sequence: CASGPSGSGNTIYF. The DNA for the CDR3 is TGTGCTAGTGGCCCCAGCGGCTCTGGAAACACCATATATTTT. The gene calls are TRBV12-5 and TRBJ1-3; D ambiguous. Trimming left V 6 bases short and J 0 bases short, with 9 bases between. The CDR3 consists of 14 residues. Germline CDR1 LGHNT, CDR2 FRNRAP.

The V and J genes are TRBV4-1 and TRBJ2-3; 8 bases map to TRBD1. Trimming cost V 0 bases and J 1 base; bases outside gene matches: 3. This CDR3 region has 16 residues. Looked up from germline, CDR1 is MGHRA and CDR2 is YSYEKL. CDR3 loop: CASSQEETGGTDTQYF. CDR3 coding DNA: TGCGCCAGCAGCCAAGAAGAGACAGGGGGCACAGATACGCAGTATTTT.

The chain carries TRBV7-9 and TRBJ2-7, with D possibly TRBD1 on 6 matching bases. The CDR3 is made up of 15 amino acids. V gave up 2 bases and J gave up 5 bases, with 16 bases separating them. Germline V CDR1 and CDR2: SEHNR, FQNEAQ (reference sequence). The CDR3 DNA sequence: TGTGCCAGCAGCTTATCCAGCAGGGGCATCGACGAGCAGTACTTC. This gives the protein CASSLSSRGIDEQYF.

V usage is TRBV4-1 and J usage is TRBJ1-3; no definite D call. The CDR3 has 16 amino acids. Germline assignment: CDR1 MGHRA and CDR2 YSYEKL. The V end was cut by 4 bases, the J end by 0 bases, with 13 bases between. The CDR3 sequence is CASSRVTGISGNTIYF. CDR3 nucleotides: TGCGCCAGCAGCCGAGTAACGGGAATCTCTGGAAACACCATATATTTT.

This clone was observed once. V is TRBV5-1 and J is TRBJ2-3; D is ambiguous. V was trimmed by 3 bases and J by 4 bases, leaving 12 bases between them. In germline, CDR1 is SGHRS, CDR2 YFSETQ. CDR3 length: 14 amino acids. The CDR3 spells CASSWAVTSDTQYF. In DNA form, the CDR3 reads TGCGCCAGCAGCTGGGCAGTTACGTCAGATACGCAGTATTTT. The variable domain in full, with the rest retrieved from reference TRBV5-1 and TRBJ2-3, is KAGVTQTPRYLIKTRGQQVTLSCSPISGHRSVSWYQQTPGQGLQFLFEYFSETQRNKGNFPGRFSGRQFSNSRSEMNVSTLELGDSALYLCASSWAVTSDTQYFGPGTRLTVL.

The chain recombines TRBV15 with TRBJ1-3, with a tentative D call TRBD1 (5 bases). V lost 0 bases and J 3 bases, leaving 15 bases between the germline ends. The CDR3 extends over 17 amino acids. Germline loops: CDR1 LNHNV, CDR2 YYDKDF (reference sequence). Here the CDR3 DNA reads TGTGCCACCAGCAGAGATCTGGGGGGGTTTAGTGGAAACACCATATATTTT. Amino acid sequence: CATSRDLGGFSGNTIYF.

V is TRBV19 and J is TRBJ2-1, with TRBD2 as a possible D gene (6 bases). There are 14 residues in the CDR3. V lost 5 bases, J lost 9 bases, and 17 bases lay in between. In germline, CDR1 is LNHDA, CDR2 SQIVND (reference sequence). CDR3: CASSVGGLYGEQFF. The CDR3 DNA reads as TGTGCCAGTAGTGTTGGAGGGTTATATGGTGAGCAGTTCTTC.

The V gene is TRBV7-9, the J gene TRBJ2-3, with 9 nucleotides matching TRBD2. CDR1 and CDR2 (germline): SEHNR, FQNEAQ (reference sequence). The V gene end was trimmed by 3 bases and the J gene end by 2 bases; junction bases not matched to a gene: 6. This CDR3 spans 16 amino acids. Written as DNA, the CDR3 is TGTGCCAGCAGCTTGTCTAGCGGGATAAACACAGATACGCAGTATTTT. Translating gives CASSLSSGINTDTQYF. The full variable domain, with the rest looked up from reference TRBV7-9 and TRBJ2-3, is DTGVSQNPRHKITKRGQNVTFRCDPISEHNRLYWYRQTLGQGPEFLTYFQNEAQLEKSRLLSDRFSAERPKGSFSTLEIQRTEQGDSAMYLCASSLSSGINTDTQYFGPGTRLTVL.

The CDR3 nucleotides are TGTGCCTGGAGTAGACAAGACCTGAACACCGGGGAGCTGTTTTTT. Translation: CAWSRQDLNTGELFF. The chain joins TRBV30 to TRBJ2-2; unclear D gene. The CDR3 has 15 amino acids. V lost 2 bases and J lost 1, with 11 bases in between. The germline V gene encodes CDR1 GTSNPN and CDR2 SVGIG (reference sequence).

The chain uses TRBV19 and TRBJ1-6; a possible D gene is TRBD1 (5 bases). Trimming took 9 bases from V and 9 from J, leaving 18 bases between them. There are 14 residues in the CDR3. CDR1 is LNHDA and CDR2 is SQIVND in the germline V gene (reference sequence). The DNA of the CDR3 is TGTGCCAGCTCGACAGCCCCAGTTAGTTCACCCCTCCACTTT. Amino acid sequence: CASSTAPVSSPLHF.

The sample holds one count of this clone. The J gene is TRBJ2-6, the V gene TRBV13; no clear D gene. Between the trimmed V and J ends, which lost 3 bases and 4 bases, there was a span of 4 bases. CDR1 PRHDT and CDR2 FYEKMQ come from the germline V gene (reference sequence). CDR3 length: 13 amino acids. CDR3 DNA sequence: TGTGCCAGCAGCTTTTCGGGGGCCAACGTCCTGACTTTC. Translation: CASSFSGANVLTF.

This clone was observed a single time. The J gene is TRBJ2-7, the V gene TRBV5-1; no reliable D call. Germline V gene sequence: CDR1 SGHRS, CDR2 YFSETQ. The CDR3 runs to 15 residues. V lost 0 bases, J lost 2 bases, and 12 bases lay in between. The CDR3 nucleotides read TGCGCCAGCAGCTTGGACGGAGCCCACCCCTACGAGCAGTACTTC. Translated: CASSLDGAHPYEQYF.

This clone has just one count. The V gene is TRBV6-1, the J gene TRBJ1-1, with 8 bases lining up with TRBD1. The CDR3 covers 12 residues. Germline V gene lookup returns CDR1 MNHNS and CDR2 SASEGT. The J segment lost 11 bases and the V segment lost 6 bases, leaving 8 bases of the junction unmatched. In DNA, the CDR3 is TGTGCCAGCAGAACGACAGGGGAGAGTGCTTTCTTT. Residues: CASRTTGESAFF.

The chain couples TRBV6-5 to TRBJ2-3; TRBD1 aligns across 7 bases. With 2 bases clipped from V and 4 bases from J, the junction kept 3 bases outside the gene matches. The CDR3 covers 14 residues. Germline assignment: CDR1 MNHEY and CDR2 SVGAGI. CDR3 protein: CASSYQGVSDTQYF. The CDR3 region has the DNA TGTGCCAGCAGTTACCAGGGGGTTTCAGATACGCAGTATTTT.